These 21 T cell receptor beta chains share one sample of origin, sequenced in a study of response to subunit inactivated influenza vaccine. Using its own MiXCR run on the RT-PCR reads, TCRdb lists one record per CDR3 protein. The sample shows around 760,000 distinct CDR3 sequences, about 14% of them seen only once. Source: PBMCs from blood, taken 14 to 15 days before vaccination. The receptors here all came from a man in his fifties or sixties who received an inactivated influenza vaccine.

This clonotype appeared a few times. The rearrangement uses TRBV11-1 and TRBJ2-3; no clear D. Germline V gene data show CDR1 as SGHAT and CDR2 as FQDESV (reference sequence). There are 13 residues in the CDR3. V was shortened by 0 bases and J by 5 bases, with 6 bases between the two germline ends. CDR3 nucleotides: TGTGCCAGCAGCTTAGCCTATTTAGATACGCAGTATTTT. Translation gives CASSLAYLDTQYF.

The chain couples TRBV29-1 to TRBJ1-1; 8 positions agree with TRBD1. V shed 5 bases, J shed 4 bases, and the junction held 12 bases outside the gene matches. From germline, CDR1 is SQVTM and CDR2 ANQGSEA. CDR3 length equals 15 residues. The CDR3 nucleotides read TGCAGCGTTACCTCAGGGGGCGCAGCGATCACTGAAGCTTTCTTT. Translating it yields CSVTSGGAAITEAFF.

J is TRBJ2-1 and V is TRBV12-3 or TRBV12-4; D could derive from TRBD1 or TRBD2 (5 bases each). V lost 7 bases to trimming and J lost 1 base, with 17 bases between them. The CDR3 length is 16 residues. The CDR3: CASTMGTDASYNEQFF. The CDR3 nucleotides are TGTGCCAGCACCATGGGGACGGATGCTTCCTACAATGAGCAGTTCTTC.

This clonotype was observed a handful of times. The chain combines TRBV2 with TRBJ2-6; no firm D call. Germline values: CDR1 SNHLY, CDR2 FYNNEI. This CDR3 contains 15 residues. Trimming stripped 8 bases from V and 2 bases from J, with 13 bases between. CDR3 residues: CASQPGFAGANVLTF. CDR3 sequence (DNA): TGTGCCAGCCAACCGGGTTTTGCTGGGGCCAACGTCCTGACTTTC.

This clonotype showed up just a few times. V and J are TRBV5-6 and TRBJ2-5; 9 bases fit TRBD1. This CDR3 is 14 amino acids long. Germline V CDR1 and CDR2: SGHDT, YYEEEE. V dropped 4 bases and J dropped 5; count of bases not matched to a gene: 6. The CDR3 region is CASSPGTGSETQYF. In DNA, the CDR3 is TGTGCCAGCAGCCCCGGGACAGGGAGCGAGACCCAGTACTTC. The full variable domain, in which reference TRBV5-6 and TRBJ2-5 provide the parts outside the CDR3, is DAGVTQSPTHLIKTRGQQVTLRCSPKSGHDTVSWYQQALGQGPQFIFQYYEEEERQRGNFPDRFSGHQFPNYSSELNVNALLLGDSALYLCASSPGTGSETQYFGPGTRLLVL.

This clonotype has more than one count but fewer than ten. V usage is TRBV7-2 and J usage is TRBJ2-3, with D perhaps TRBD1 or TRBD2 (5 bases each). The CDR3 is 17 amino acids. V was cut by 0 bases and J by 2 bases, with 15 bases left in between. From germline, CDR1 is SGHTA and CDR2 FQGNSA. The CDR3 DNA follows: TGTGCCAGCAGCTTAGCTGGGGGATTGGTTACCACAGATACGCAGTATTTT. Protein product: CASSLAGGLVTTDTQYF.

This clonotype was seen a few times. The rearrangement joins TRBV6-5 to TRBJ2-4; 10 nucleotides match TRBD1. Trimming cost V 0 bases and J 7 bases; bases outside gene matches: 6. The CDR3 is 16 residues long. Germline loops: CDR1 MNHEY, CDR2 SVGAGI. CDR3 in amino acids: CASSYSETGGRNIQYF. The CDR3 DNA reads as TGTGCCAGCAGTTACTCAGAGACAGGGGGCAGGAACATTCAGTACTTC.

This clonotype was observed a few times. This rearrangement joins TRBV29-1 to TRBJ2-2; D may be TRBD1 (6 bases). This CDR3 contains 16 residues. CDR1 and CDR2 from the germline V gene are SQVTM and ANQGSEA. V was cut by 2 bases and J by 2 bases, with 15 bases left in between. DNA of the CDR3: TGCAGCGTTGAAAGGGCAGGGGTAGGAAACACCGGGGAGCTGTTTTTT. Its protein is CSVERAGVGNTGELFF.

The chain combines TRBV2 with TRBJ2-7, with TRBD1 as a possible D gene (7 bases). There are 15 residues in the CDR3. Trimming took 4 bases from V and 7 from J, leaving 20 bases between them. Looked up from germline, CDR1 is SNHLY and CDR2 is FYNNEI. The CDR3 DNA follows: TGTGCCAGCAGTGTAGGGCAGGGGGGTTTGCGGGAGCAGTACTTC. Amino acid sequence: CASSVGQGGLREQYF.

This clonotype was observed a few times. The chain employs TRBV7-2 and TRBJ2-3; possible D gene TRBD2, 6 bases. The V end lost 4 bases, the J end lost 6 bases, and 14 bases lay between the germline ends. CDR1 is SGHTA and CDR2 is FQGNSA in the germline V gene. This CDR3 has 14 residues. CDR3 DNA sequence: TGTGCCAGCAGCTGGGGGACTTTTGGGGATACGCAGTATTTT. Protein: CASSWGTFGDTQYF.

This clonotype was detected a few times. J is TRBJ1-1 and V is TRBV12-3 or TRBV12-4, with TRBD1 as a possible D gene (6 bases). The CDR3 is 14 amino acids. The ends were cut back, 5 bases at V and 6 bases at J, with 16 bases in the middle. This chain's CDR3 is CASSPLARGPEAFF. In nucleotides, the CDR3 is TGTGCCAGCAGTCCCCTCGCCAGGGGCCCTGAAGCTTTCTTT.

The CDR3 DNA is TGCGCCAGCAGCACGGACGGATGGACCTACGAGCAGTACTTC. It translates to CASSTDGWTYEQYF. The genes are TRBV5-1 and TRBJ2-7, with unresolved D. This CDR3 has 14 residues. V dropped 4 bases and J dropped 2 bases, with 13 bases sitting between them. CDR1 is SGHRS and CDR2 is YFSETQ in the germline V gene. The full variable domain, completed using reference TRBV5-1 and TRBJ2-7, is KAGVTQTPRYLIKTRGQQVTLSCSPISGHRSVSWYQQTPGQGLQFLFEYFSETQRNKGNFPGRFSGRQFSNSRSEMNVSTLELGDSALYLCASSTDGWTYEQYFGPGTRLTVT.

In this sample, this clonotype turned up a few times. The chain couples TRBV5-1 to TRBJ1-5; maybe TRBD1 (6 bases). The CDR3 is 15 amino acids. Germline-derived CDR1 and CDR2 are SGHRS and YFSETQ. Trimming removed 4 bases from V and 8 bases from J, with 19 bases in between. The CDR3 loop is CASSPRGGAQEPQHF. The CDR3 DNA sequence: TGCGCCAGCAGCCCCCGCGGGGGCGCTCAGGAGCCCCAGCATTTT.

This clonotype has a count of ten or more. The CDR3 DNA reads TGTGCCAGCACCATTGTCGGGACAGGGGTAATTAATGAGCAGTTCTTC. Its protein is CASTIVGTGVINEQFF. The rearrangement uses TRBV5-6 and TRBJ2-1, with 10 nucleotides matching TRBD1. From germline, CDR1 is SGHDT and CDR2 YYEEEE. After removal of 6 bases from V and 7 bases from J, the junction contained 13 bases not matched to a gene. The CDR3 length is 16 residues. Together with reference TRBV5-6 and TRBJ2-1, the CDR3 gives the full variable domain: DAGVTQSPTHLIKTRGQQVTLRCSPKSGHDTVSWYQQALGQGPQFIFQYYEEEERQRGNFPDRFSGHQFPNYSSELNVNALLLGDSALYLCASTIVGTGVINEQFFGPGTRLTVL.

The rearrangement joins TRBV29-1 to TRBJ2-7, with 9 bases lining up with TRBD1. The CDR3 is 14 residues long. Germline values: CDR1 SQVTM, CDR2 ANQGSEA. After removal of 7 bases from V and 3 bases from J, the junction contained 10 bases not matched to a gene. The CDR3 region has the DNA TGCAGCGCCAACGGCGGGACAGGGCTCTACGAGCAGTACTTC. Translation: CSANGGTGLYEQYF.

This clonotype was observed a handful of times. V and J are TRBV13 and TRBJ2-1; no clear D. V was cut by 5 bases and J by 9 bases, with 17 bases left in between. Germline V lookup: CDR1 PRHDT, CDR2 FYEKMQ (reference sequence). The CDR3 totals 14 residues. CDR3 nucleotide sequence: TGTGCCAGCAGCCAACCCTCAGGTGGAACTGAGCAGTTCTTC. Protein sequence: CASSQPSGGTEQFF.

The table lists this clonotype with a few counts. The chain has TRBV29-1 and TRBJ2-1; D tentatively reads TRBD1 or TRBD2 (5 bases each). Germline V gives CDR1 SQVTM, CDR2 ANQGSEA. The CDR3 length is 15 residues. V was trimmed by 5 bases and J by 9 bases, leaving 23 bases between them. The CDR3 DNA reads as TGCAGCGTTCTCCCGGGGACGAGGGGACGAGGTGAGCAGTTCTTC. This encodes CSVLPGTRGRGEQFF.

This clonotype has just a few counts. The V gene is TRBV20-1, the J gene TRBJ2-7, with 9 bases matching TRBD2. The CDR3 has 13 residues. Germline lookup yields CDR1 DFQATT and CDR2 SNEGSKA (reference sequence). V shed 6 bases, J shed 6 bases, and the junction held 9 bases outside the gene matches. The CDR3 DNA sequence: TGCAGTGCCGTTAGCGGGAGCCGGCGCGAGCAGTACTTC. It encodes CSAVSGSRREQYF.

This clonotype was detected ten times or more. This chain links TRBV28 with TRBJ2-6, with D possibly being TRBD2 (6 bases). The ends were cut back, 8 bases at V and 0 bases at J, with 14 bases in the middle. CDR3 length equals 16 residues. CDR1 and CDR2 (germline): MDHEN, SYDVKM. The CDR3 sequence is CASEGLTISGANVLTF. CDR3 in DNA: TGTGCCAGCGAGGGACTGACTATCTCTGGGGCCAACGTCCTGACTTTC.

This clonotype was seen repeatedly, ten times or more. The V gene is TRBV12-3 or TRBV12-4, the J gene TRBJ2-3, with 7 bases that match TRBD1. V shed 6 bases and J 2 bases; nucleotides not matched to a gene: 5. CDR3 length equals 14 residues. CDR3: CASRPTGVTDTQYF. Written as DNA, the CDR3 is TGTGCCAGCAGACCCACAGGGGTCACAGATACGCAGTATTTT.

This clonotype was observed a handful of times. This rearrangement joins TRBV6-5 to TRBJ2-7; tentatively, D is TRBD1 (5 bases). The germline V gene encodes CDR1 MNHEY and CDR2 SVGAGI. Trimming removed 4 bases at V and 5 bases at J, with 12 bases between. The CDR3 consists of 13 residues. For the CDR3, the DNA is TGTGCCAGCAGTTCTAGGGGTGGGAACGAGCAGTACTTC. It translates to CASSSRGGNEQYF.